A single sample gave rise to the 5 T cell receptor beta chains below, sequenced in a study of blood T cell repertoires in COVID-19. Assay: immunoSEQ multiplex PCR; the TCRdb copy retains only in-frame clones and omits some. Among more than 100,000 clones, roughly 70% were seen once, and the ten largest hold 0.7% to 1%. Input material: peripheral blood. These TCRs come from a human donor with acute or convalescent COVID-19. The donor label of this sample is uncertain.

This clone showed up just a few times. This chain joins TRBV29-1 and TRBJ1-3; TRBD1 aligns across 7 bases. Trimming took 2 bases from V and 0 from J; bases not matched to a gene: 4. Germline V gives CDR1 SQVTM, CDR2 ANQGSEA. The CDR3 runs 15 residues. CDR3 coding DNA: TGCAGCGTTGAAACAGGGGCCAACTCTGGAAACACCATATATTTT. Protein product: CSVETGANSGNTIYF.

V is TRBV29-1 and J is TRBJ2-2; 8 bases line up with TRBD2. This CDR3 is 14 amino acids long. After removal of 5 bases from V and 0 bases from J, the junction contained 2 bases not matched to a gene. In germline, CDR1 is SQVTM, CDR2 ANQGSEA. CDR3 bases: TGCAGCGTTCGGCGGGGGGCGAACACCGGGGAGCTGTTTTTT. It codes for CSVRRGANTGELFF.

This clone came up a few times. The chain couples TRBV28 to TRBJ2-5; TRBD2 matches 8 bases. Looked up from germline, CDR1 is MDHEN and CDR2 is SYDVKM. The CDR3 runs 15 residues. V lost 6 bases and J lost 0; bases outside the gene matches: 6. In nucleotides, the CDR3 is TGTGCCAGCAGCCACGGACTAGCCAACCAAGAGACCCAGTACTTC. It specifies CASSHGLANQETQYF.

This chain links TRBV2 with TRBJ1-3; 8 bases are a match to TRBD1. The CDR3 contains 13 residues. After removal of 4 bases from V and 5 bases from J, the junction contained 1 base not matched to a gene. The germline V gene encodes CDR1 SNHLY and CDR2 FYNNEI. CDR3 sequence reads: CASSGDRRNTIYF. The CDR3 DNA reads as TGTGCCAGCAGTGGGGACAGGAGAAACACCATATATTTT.

CDR3 in DNA: TGTGCCAGTAGTTTCGGCATTGGGCAGGATCCCTCGGTTTTTACTGAAGCTTTCTTT. This gives the protein CASSFGIGQDPSVFTEAFF. The J gene is TRBJ1-1, the V gene TRBV19, with D hard to call. Between the trimmed V and J ends, which lost 5 bases and 5 bases, there was a span of 30 bases. This CDR3 region has 19 residues. Germline loops: CDR1 LNHDA, CDR2 SQIVND (reference sequence).